This section outlines one T cell receptor (beta chain) sequence together with its context. Its antigen is undetermined. This entry belongs to a study of shared clonotypes between healthy human individuals. Study at large: Per-donor plates numbered three CD4 naive, three CD4 memory, two CD8 naive and one CD8 memory.

Study-level points and caveats: In contrast to clonotypes shared by all four donors, non-shared clonotypes had lower generation probabilities.

In replicate PCRs of sorted subsets, approximately 210 ng DNA, approximately 32,000 T cell genomes, was used. Assay used: immunoSEQ multiplex PCR; TCRdb lists only in-frame clones, some missing. The sample contains under 1,100,000 clones, under 80% of which appear only once. Germline V gene lookup returns CDR1 SGHDT and CDR2 YYEEEE. This CDR3 comprises 14 residues. J lost 4 bases, V lost 7 bases, and 7 bases had no gene match. This TCR derives from a man aged 18 to 35 in good health. The sequenced sample was memory CD4+ T cells sorted from blood. Subset noted: CD45RA-negative fraction. The chain joins TRBV5-6 to TRBJ2-7; 11 nucleotides line up with TRBD1. CDR3 nucleotides: TGTGCCAGCTCGGGGGACAGGGGGAAATACGAGCAGTACTTC. Translation gives CASSGDRGKYEQYF.